The 32 T cell receptor beta chains in this list originate from one sample, sequenced in a study of cytotoxic CD8 clonotypes in ibrutinib-treated CLL. Generated by immunoSEQ multiplex PCR, the TCRdb table keeps only in-frame clones and is missing some. This table has about 76,000 clones, around four fifths appearing once. Sequenced here: PBMCs, sampled after 24 months of ibrutinib treatment. The source of these receptors is a human donor with chronic lymphocytic leukemia.

This rearrangement joins TRBV5-6 to TRBJ2-3, with D possibly being TRBD1 (7 bases). Germline lookup yields CDR1 SGHDT and CDR2 YYEEEE. The CDR3 is made up of 16 amino acids. V lost 4 bases to trimming and J lost 3 bases, with 18 bases between them. CDR3 in amino acids: CASSRRDRGGTDTQYF. The CDR3 nucleotides read TGTGCCAGCAGCCGTAGGGACAGAGGAGGGACAGATACGCAGTATTTT. Combining the CDR3 with reference TRBV5-6 and TRBJ2-3 gives the whole variable domain DAGVTQSPTHLIKTRGQQVTLRCSPKSGHDTVSWYQQALGQGPQFIFQYYEEEERQRGNFPDRFSGHQFPNYSSELNVNALLLGDSALYLCASSRRDRGGTDTQYFGPGTRLTVL.

V usage is TRBV27 and J usage is TRBJ2-7; maybe TRBD2 (7 bases). The germline V gene has CDR1 MNHEY and CDR2 SMNVEV (reference sequence). Trimming left V 5 bases short and J 4 bases short, with 18 bases between. The CDR3 runs to 15 residues. The CDR3 bases are TGTGCCAGCAGTGCGGGGGCAGGGGTGGTTTACGAGCAGTACTTC. Its protein product is CASSAGAGVVYEQYF.

CDR3: CASSYRTSGRLNSYEQYF. In DNA, the CDR3 is TGTGCCAGCAGTTATCGGACTAGCGGGAGGCTCAACTCCTACGAGCAGTACTTC. The chain carries TRBV28 and TRBJ2-7, with 14 bases that match TRBD2. This CDR3 spans 18 amino acids. CDR1 and CDR2 (germline): MDHEN, SYDVKM. The J segment lost 0 bases and the V segment lost 4 bases, leaving 8 bases of the junction unmatched.

CDR3 residues: CASSSDLTGAGTQYF. The CDR3 DNA sequence: TGTGCCAGCAGTTCCGACCTAACCGGGGCCGGGACCCAGTACTTC. The V and J genes are TRBV27 and TRBJ2-5; D is perhaps TRBD1 or TRBD2 (5 bases each). CDR1 MNHEY and CDR2 SMNVEV come from the germline V gene (reference sequence). V dropped 4 bases and J dropped 7 bases, with 19 bases sitting between them. The CDR3 is 15 amino acids.

This sequence joins TRBV6-1 and TRBJ1-3, with D unresolved. V was pared by 5 bases and J by 0 bases, with 11 bases between. The CDR3 is 15 residues long. Germline assignment: CDR1 MNHNS and CDR2 SASEGT. The CDR3 reads CASSLWQDSGNTIYF. The CDR3 DNA is TGTGCCAGCAGTCTATGGCAGGACTCTGGAAACACCATATATTTT.

This sequence joins TRBV11-2 and TRBJ2-1, with 7 bases that match TRBD2. With 6 bases clipped from V and 4 bases from J, the junction kept 3 bases outside the gene matches. Germline loops: CDR1 SGHAT, CDR2 FQNNGV. The CDR3 is made up of 13 amino acids. CDR3 amino acids: CASRPGGYNEQFF. As DNA, the CDR3 is TGTGCCAGCAGGCCCGGGGGGTACAATGAGCAGTTCTTC. The full variable domain, rest sourced from reference TRBV11-2 and TRBJ2-1, is EAGVAQSPRYKIIEKRQSVAFWCNPISGHATLYWYQQILGQGPKLLIQFQNNGVVDDSQLPKDRFSAERLKGVDSTLKIQPAKLEDSAVYLCASRPGGYNEQFFGPGTRLTVL.

This chain links TRBV7-9 with TRBJ2-7; 8 bases match TRBD2. V dropped 1 base and J dropped 4; count of bases not matched to a gene: 6. Germline CDR1 reads SEHNR; CDR2 reads FQNEAQ (reference sequence). The CDR3 is 15 residues long. In DNA form, the CDR3 reads TGTGCCAGCAGCTTAGGTCAAGCGGGAGTTTACGAGCAGTACTTC. Residues: CASSLGQAGVYEQYF.

The rearrangement links TRBV29-1 to TRBJ1-5; D is uncertain. Between the trimmed V and J ends, which lost 5 bases and 8 bases, there was a span of 19 bases. Germline CDR1 and CDR2: SQVTM and ANQGSEA. This CDR3 is built from 14 residues. The CDR3 sequence: CSVSNGLTSEPQHF. The CDR3 DNA reads TGCAGCGTTTCCAATGGACTCACCTCAGAGCCCCAGCATTTT.

This rearrangement joins TRBV5-1 to TRBJ1-3; D uncertain. From germline, CDR1 is SGHRS and CDR2 YFSETQ. There are 16 residues in the CDR3. With 0 bases removed from V and 0 bases from J, the gap between germline ends came to 10 bases. The CDR3 DNA follows: TGCGCCAGCAGCTTGGCATCCCGTGTCTCTGGAAACACCATATATTTT. This codes for CASSLASRVSGNTIYF.

The rearrangement uses TRBV4-3 and TRBJ2-1; 12 bases agree with TRBD1. The CDR3 totals 16 residues. V lost 3 bases to trimming and J lost 7 bases; unmatched junction nucleotides: 7. Germline V CDR1 and CDR2: LGHNA, YSLEER. The CDR3 sequence is CASSQTGTGGSNEQFF. The CDR3 DNA reads as TGCGCCAGCAGCCAGACCGGGACAGGGGGCTCTAATGAGCAGTTCTTC.

This clone was recorded once. The V and J genes are TRBV5-1 and TRBJ2-7; 12 nucleotides align to TRBD2. V dropped 0 bases and J dropped 0; count of bases not matched to a gene: 4. The CDR3 is 17 residues long. CDR1 is SGHRS and CDR2 is YFSETQ in the germline V gene. CDR3 sequence (DNA): TGCGCCAGCAGCTTGGGTCTAGCGGGAGGGAGCTCCTACGAGCAGTACTTC. Translating it yields CASSLGLAGGSSYEQYF. Full variable domain (remainder filled in from reference TRBV5-1 and TRBJ2-7): KAGVTQTPRYLIKTRGQQVTLSCSPISGHRSVSWYQQTPGQGLQFLFEYFSETQRNKGNFPGRFSGRQFSNSRSEMNVSTLELGDSALYLCASSLGLAGGSSYEQYFGPGTRLTVT.

The chain links TRBV2 to TRBJ2-1, with D unclear. The CDR3 loop spans 14 amino acids. The germline V and J ends were trimmed by 4 bases and 8 bases, with 15 bases remaining between them. Germline loops: CDR1 SNHLY, CDR2 FYNNEI. This CDR3 is CASSVDPRTDEQFF. CDR3 in DNA: TGTGCCAGCAGTGTGGACCCCCGAACCGATGAGCAGTTCTTC. Supplemented by reference TRBV2 and TRBJ2-1, the full variable domain reads EPEVTQTPSHQVTQMGQEVILRCVPISNHLYFYWYRQILGQKVEFLVSFYNNEISEKSEIFDDQFSVERPDGSNFTLKIRSTKLEDSAMYFCASSVDPRTDEQFFGPGTRLTVL.

CDR3 in amino acids: CASSVSLSGELFF. As DNA, the CDR3 is TGTGCCAGCAGCGTATCCCTTTCCGGGGAGCTGTTTTTT. The chain is built from TRBV9 and TRBJ2-2; D gene uncertain. Germline CDR1 SGDLS, CDR2 YYNGEE. Between the trimmed V and J ends, which lost 1 base and 6 bases, there was a span of 7 bases. The CDR3 totals 13 residues. Based on the CDR3 plus reference TRBV9 and TRBJ2-2, the full variable domain is DSGVTQTPKHLITATGQRVTLRCSPRSGDLSVYWYQQSLDQGLQFLIQYYNGEERAKGNILERFSAQQFPDLHSELNLSSLELGDSALYFCASSVSLSGELFFGEGSRLTVL.

The chain couples TRBV29-1 to TRBJ1-1; D is unresolved. The V end was cut by 0 bases, the J end by 4 bases, with 15 bases between. In germline, CDR1 is SQVTM, CDR2 ANQGSEA. The CDR3 consists of 15 residues. The CDR3, as DNA: TGCAGCGTTGAAGATCCGAAGGTTTGGGGCACTGAAGCTTTCTTT. Translated, it gives CSVEDPKVWGTEAFF. Looking up the rest from reference TRBV29-1 and TRBJ1-1 gives the full variable domain: SAVISQKPSRDICQRGTSLTIQCQVDSQVTMMFWYRQQPGQSLTLIATANQGSEATYESGFVIDKFPISRPNLTFSTLTVSNMSPEDSSIYLCSVEDPKVWGTEAFFGQGTRLTVV.

This clone was recorded once. The genes are TRBV19 and TRBJ1-4; D is perhaps TRBD1 (5 bases). The CDR3 covers 15 residues. Looked up from germline, CDR1 is LNHDA and CDR2 is SQIVND (reference sequence). V was shortened by 6 bases and J by 7 bases, with 18 bases between the two germline ends. CDR3 DNA sequence: TGTGCCAGTAGGGTCGGGACCTCGGACGGTGAAAAACTGTTTTTT. It translates to CASRVGTSDGEKLFF.

The CDR3 DNA reads as TGCGCCAGCAGTGGTCCGGAGTATAGCAATCAGCCCCAGCATTTT. This encodes CASSGPEYSNQPQHF. This chain connects TRBV10-2 to TRBJ1-5; D ambiguous. CDR3 length equals 15 residues. Trimming removed 4 bases from V and 0 bases from J, with 10 bases in between. Germline loops: CDR1 WSHSY, CDR2 SAAADI.

The rearrangement links TRBV11-3 to TRBJ2-2; D is perhaps TRBD2 (6 bases). V lost 5 bases, J lost 6 bases, and 16 bases lay in between. The CDR3 has 15 amino acids. Germline CDR1 reads SGHNT; CDR2 reads YENEEA. The CDR3 DNA follows: TGTGCCAGCAGCGAGAGCGGACTACCACCCGGGGAGCTGTTTTTT. This sequence encodes CASSESGLPPGELFF.

The chain couples TRBV9 to TRBJ2-7, with D perhaps TRBD1 (6 bases). The CDR3 has 15 residues. The V gene lost 4 bases and the J gene lost 2 bases, with 16 bases spanning the gap. Germline V gene data show CDR1 as SGDLS and CDR2 as YYNGEE. The CDR3 loop reads CASSQLGQLPYEQYF. DNA for the CDR3: TGTGCCAGCAGCCAACTCGGACAGTTGCCCTACGAGCAGTACTTC.

V gene TRBV7-2 combines with J gene TRBJ2-3; 15 bases agree with TRBD2. The CDR3 loop spans 16 amino acids. CDR1 SGHTA and CDR2 FQGNSA come from the germline V gene. V trimming: 5 bases; J trimming: 4 bases; junction bases outside the gene matches: 4. The DNA of the CDR3 is TGTGCCAGCAGCCAGGGACTAGCGGGAGGACCAGATACGCAGTATTTT. Its translation: CASSQGLAGGPDTQYF.

This chain links TRBV5-4 with TRBJ2-3; 12 bases are shared with TRBD2. Germline trimming cut 1 base from V and 0 bases from J; bases unmatched to any gene: 9. This CDR3 has 19 amino acids. Germline CDR1 reads SGHNT; CDR2 reads YYREEE (reference sequence). The CDR3 bases are TGTGCCAGCAGCTTGACGATATCCGGACTAGCGGGAAGCACAGATACGCAGTATTTT. Its protein product is CASSLTISGLAGSTDTQYF.

The rearrangement links TRBV27 to TRBJ2-7; D unclear. From germline, CDR1 is MNHEY and CDR2 SMNVEV (reference sequence). With 5 bases removed from V and 1 base from J, the gap between germline ends came to 18 bases. This CDR3 is 16 amino acids long. CDR3 coding DNA: TGTGCCAGCAGTCTCAACCCAGGCAGGTCATCCTACGAGCAGTACTTC. Its protein product is CASSLNPGRSSYEQYF.

The gene calls are TRBV19 and TRBJ1-3; D is perhaps TRBD1 (5 bases). Germline V gene lookup returns CDR1 LNHDA and CDR2 SQIVND (reference sequence). V was clipped by 7 bases and J by 0 bases, with 10 bases between them. The CDR3 length is 14 residues. In DNA, the CDR3 is TGTGCCAGTACTCAGGGAGACTCTGGAAACACCATATATTTT. This translates into CASTQGDSGNTIYF.

J is TRBJ1-5 and V is TRBV2, with D maybe TRBD1 (5 bases). The CDR3 loop spans 14 amino acids. Per the germline V gene, CDR1 is SNHLY and CDR2 is FYNNEI. Trimming pared 4 bases from V and 11 bases from J, leaving 18 bases between. The CDR3, as DNA: TGTGCCAGCAGTGCCGGGCAGGGATGGGGGGCCCAGCATTTT. Encoded protein: CASSAGQGWGAQHF.

V gene TRBV19 combines with J gene TRBJ2-5; 9 bases align to TRBD1. Germline V lookup: CDR1 LNHDA, CDR2 SQIVND (reference sequence). The V and J ends lost 5 bases and 4 bases, in that order; junction bases with no gene match: 5. This CDR3 spans 14 amino acids. The CDR3 loop reads CASSGDRVRETQYF. The CDR3 DNA sequence: TGTGCCAGTAGTGGGGACAGGGTTCGAGAGACCCAGTACTTC.

V is TRBV5-1 and J is TRBJ2-1; D could derive from TRBD1 or TRBD2 (5 bases each). The CDR3 spans 16 residues. Germline CDR1 SGHRS, CDR2 YFSETQ. Trimming left V 0 bases short and J 4 bases short, with 14 bases between. This chain's CDR3 is CASSLVGNGAYNEQFF. The CDR3 DNA reads TGCGCCAGCAGCTTGGTGGGGAACGGGGCTTACAATGAGCAGTTCTTC.

The genes are TRBV13 and TRBJ1-1; 9 bases fit TRBD1. The CDR3 consists of 16 residues. Looked up from germline, CDR1 is PRHDT and CDR2 is FYEKMQ (reference sequence). The junction had 13 bases not matched to a gene; V was cut back by 1 base and J by 10 bases. CDR3 residues: CASSLDGTGMGSGAFF. The DNA of the CDR3 is TGTGCCAGCAGCTTAGACGGGACAGGGATGGGTTCGGGAGCTTTCTTT.

This rearrangement joins TRBV27 to TRBJ1-2; 7 bases are shared with TRBD1. Germline CDR1 and CDR2: MNHEY and SMNVEV (reference sequence). The CDR3 contains 14 residues. V gave up 0 bases and J gave up 7 bases; unmatched junction bases: 5. The CDR3 spells CASSLSTGTSGYTF. In DNA form, the CDR3 reads TGTGCCAGCAGTTTATCGACAGGGACGTCTGGCTACACCTTC.

The chain is built from TRBV28 and TRBJ2-2; D is uncertain. V was shortened by 4 bases and J by 2 bases, with 5 bases between the two germline ends. Germline assignment: CDR1 MDHEN and CDR2 SYDVKM. The CDR3 is made up of 13 amino acids. The chain's CDR3 is CASSSPNTGELFF. CDR3 DNA sequence: TGTGCCAGCAGTTCCCCTAACACCGGGGAGCTGTTTTTT.

The chain links TRBV15 to TRBJ2-3; 14 bases line up with TRBD2. CDR3 length: 20 residues. V lost 1 base to trimming and J lost 4 bases; unmatched junction nucleotides: 13. Per germline, CDR1 LNHNV and CDR2 YYDKDF (reference sequence). CDR3 in amino acids: CATSRGKARPGLAGADTQYF. The CDR3 bases are TGTGCCACCAGCAGAGGAAAGGCTCGGCCGGGACTAGCGGGAGCAGATACGCAGTATTTT.

The chain employs TRBV11-1 and TRBJ2-7, with TRBD1 matching 12 bases. The CDR3 is 17 amino acids. Losses at the gene ends were 5 bases for V and 4 bases for J; bases not matched to a gene: 12. In germline, CDR1 is SGHAT, CDR2 FQDESV (reference sequence). The CDR3 spells CASSPMGQGAKLYEQYF. Here the CDR3 DNA reads TGTGCCAGCAGCCCAATGGGACAGGGGGCCAAACTATACGAGCAGTACTTC.

This chain joins TRBV7-3 and TRBJ2-5; 8 nucleotides match TRBD1. The V segment lost 1 base and the J segment 1 base; nucleotides outside the gene matches: 2. The CDR3 is made up of 15 amino acids. Germline assignment: CDR1 SGHTA and CDR2 FQGTGA. The CDR3 sequence: CASSLRDRSQETQYF. The CDR3 DNA reads TGTGCCAGCAGCTTAAGGGACAGGAGCCAAGAGACCCAGTACTTC.

This chain links TRBV7-8 with TRBJ1-2; D possibly corresponds to TRBD1 (6 bases). V was trimmed by 1 base and J by 4 bases, leaving 13 bases between them. The CDR3 runs 15 residues. Germline CDR1 is SGHVS and CDR2 is FQNEAQ. The CDR3 nucleotides are TGTGCCAGCAGCTTAGGGGGGCCTAACTCCTATGGCTACACCTTC. Its translation is CASSLGGPNSYGYTF. Filled out from reference TRBV7-8 and TRBJ1-2, the complete variable domain reads GAGVSQSPRYKVAKRGQDVALRCDPISGHVSLFWYQQALGQGPEFLTYFQNEAQLDKSGLPSDRFFAERPEGSVSTLKIQRTQQEDSAVYLCASSLGGPNSYGYTFGSGTRLTVV.